This TCR beta chain was sequenced in a study of OX40 agonist ivuxolimab in advanced cancers. As to this clone: Its antigen remains unknown.

Sequencing used immunoSEQ multiplex PCR; TCRdb keeps in-frame clones, though not all of them. The sample has tens of thousands of clones; around four fifths are singletons. Regarding the study as a whole: Doses of 0.1 to 3.0 mg/kg were accompanied by clonal expansion of CD4+ and CD8+ blood T cells by week 6. Averaged across samples, CD8+ T cells carried more expanded clones than CD4+ did. The study did not work out the antigen specificity of the expanded peripheral T cells.

Per germline, CDR1 LNHNV and CDR2 YYDKDF (reference sequence). This CDR3 has 12 residues. The ends were cut back, 5 bases at V and 4 bases at J, with 9 bases in the middle. The chain carries TRBV15 and TRBJ2-7; no firm D call. The source was CD4+ or CD8+ T cells sorted from blood, collected in a trial of the OX40 agonist ivuxolimab. This sequence originates from an adult with an advanced solid tumor such as melanoma, head and neck, liver or kidney cancer. The CDR3 region has the DNA TGTGCCACCAGCGAAGGCGGATACGAGCAGTACGTC. Protein: CATSEGGYEQYV.